This TCR beta chain was retrieved from a study of CD8 T cells in ankylosing spondylitis. This clonotype was counted between two and nine times. Its antigen is as yet unknown. TCRdb reprocessed the 5' RACE reads via MiXCR and lists one record per CDR3 protein. This repertoire shows roughly 260,000 distinct CDR3 sequences, over 15% found once; its top ten account for 7.8%. Study results and caveats: Reports say disease-linked clones showed up significantly more in matched ankylosing spondylitis synovial fluid.

The CDR3 spans 12 residues. Trimming shortened V by 6 bases and J by 3 bases, and 9 bases separated the two germline ends. The germline CDR1 and CDR2 sequences are SQVTM and ANQGSEA. This TCR derives from a male donor with ankylosing spondylitis or in good health (not recorded which). The rearrangement joins TRBV29-1 to TRBJ1-3; D is undetermined. The sequenced sample consisted of blood, either unsorted or a sorted T cell fraction (not recorded which). The CDR3: CSVDPGGNTIYF. CDR3 bases: TGCAGCGTCGACCCTGGTGGAAACACCATATATTTT.